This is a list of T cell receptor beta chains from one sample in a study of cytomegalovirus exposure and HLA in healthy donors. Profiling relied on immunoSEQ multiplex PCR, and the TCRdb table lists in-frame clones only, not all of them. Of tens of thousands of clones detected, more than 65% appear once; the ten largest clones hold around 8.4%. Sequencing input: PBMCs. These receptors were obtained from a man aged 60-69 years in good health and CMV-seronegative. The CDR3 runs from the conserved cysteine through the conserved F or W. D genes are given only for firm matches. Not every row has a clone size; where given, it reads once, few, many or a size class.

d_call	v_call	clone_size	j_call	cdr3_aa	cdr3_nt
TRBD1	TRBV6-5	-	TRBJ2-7	CASSYSGTGEQYF	TGTGCCAGCAGTTACTCTGGGACAGGCGAGCAGTACTTC
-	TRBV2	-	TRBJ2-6	CASSEAFSPTPVGANVLTF	TGTGCCAGCAGTGAAGCGTTTTCCCCTACCCCTGTTGGGGCCAACGTCCTGACTTTC
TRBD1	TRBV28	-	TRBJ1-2	CASSSYRGNYGYTF	TGTGCCAGCAGTTCCTACAGGGGGAACTATGGCTACACCTTC
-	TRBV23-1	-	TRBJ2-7	CASSQGEGLPYEQYF	TGCGCCAGCAGTCAAGGAGAGGGTCTACCCTACGAGCAGTACTTC
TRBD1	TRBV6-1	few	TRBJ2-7	CASSEIRDRAYEQYF	TGTGCCAGCAGTGAGATCCGGGACAGGGCCTACGAGCAGTACTTC
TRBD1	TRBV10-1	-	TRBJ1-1	CASSGGQKNTEAFF	TGCGCCAGCAGTGGGGGACAGAAGAACACTGAAGCTTTCTTT
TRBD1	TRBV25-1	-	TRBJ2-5	CASRGQGKETQYF	TGTGCCAGCAGAGGACAGGGGAAGGAGACCCAGTACTTC
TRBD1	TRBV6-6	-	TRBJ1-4	CASGQGQGNEKLFF	TGTGCCAGCGGACAGGGACAGGGGAATGAAAAACTGTTTTTT
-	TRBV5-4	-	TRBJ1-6	CASSLVAGPNSPLHF	TGTGCCAGCAGCTTGGTCGCGGGGCCCAATTCACCCCTCCACTTT
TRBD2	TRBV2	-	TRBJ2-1	CASSAPTSEKYNEQFF	TGTGCCAGCAGTGCACCCACTAGCGAGAAATACAATGAGCAGTTCTTC
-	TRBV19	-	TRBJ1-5	CASRGGMEGNQPQHF	TGTGCCAGTCGGGGGGGAATGGAGGGCAATCAGCCCCAGCATTTT
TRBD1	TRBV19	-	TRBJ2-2	CASSIRGTGATGELFF	TGTGCCAGTAGTATCCGAGGGACAGGGGCCACCGGGGAGCTGTTTTTT
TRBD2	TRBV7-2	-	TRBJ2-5	CASSLEAGRTQYF	TGTGCCAGCAGCCTGGAAGCGGGGAGGACCCAGTACTTC
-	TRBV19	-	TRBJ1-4	CASIPTGGPEKLFF	TGTGCCAGTATCCCGACCGGCGGGCCGGAAAAACTGTTTTTT
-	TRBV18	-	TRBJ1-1	CASSPQGVGYTEAFF	TGTGCCAGCTCACCACAGGGGGTAGGGTACACTGAAGCTTTCTTT
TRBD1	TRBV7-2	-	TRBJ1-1	CASSLRDRGTEAFF	TGTGCCAGCAGCCTCCGGGACAGGGGTACTGAAGCTTTCTTT
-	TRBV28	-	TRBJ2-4	CASSSGAHKNIQYF	TGTGCCAGCAGTTCAGGGGCGCACAAAAACATTCAGTACTTC
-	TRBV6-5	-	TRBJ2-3	CASRPGALADTQYF	TGTGCCAGCCGACCGGGAGCACTTGCAGATACGCAGTATTTT
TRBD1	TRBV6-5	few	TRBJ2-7	CASSYRQGTYEQYF	TGTGCCAGCAGTTATCGACAGGGCACCTACGAGCAGTACTTC
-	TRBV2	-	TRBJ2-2	CASRGTYTGELFF	TGTGCCAGCAGGGGGACATACACCGGGGAGCTGTTTTTT
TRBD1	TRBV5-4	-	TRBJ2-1	CASSPKRAQGDEQFF	TGTGCCAGCAGCCCGAAGAGGGCCCAGGGGGATGAGCAGTTCTTC
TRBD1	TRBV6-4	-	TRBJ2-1	CASSDRPGQDNEQFF	TGTGCCAGCAGTGACCGACCGGGACAGGACAATGAGCAGTTCTTC
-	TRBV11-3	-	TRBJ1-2	CASSFSQGHGYTF	TGTGCCAGCAGCTTTTCACAGGGTCATGGCTACACCTTC
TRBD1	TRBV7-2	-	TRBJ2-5	CASSSVGQGGETQYF	TGTGCCAGCAGCTCCGTGGGACAGGGAGGAGAGACCCAGTACTTC
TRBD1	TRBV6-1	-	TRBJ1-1	CASSEAYRGNTEAFF	TGTGCCAGCAGTGAAGCCTACAGGGGGAACACTGAAGCTTTCTTT
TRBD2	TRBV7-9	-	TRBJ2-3	CASSITSGGATDTQYF	TGTGCCAGCAGCATTACTAGCGGGGGGGCGACAGATACGCAGTATTTT
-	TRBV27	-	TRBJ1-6	CASSPSAASSYNSPLHF	TGTGCCAGCAGTCCCTCGGCGGCGAGCTCCTATAATTCACCCCTCCACTTT
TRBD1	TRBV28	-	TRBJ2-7	CASSRKPPGQGYEQYF	TGTGCCAGCAGCCGCAAGCCTCCGGGACAGGGCTACGAGCAGTACTTC
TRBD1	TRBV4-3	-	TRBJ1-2	CASSRQGEAYYGYTF	TGCGCCAGCAGCCGACAGGGGGAGGCCTATTATGGCTACACCTTC
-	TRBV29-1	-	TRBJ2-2	CSVEVAHSRVRELFF	TGCAGCGTTGAAGTTGCGCACAGCAGGGTCCGGGAGCTGTTTTTT
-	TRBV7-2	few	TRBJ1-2	CASSLPGDDYGYTF	TGTGCCAGCAGCCTCCCCGGGGATGACTATGGCTACACCTTC
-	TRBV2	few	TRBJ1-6	CASTPTSSYNSPLHF	TGTGCCAGTACCCCAACGAGCTCCTATAATTCACCCCTCCACTTT
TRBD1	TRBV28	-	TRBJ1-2	CASNPTGGYGYTF	TGTGCCAGCAATCCGACAGGGGGCTATGGCTACACCTTC
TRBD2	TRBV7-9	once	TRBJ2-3	CASRGTSGSTDTQYF	TGTGCCAGCAGAGGGACTAGCGGTAGCACAGATACGCAGTATTTT
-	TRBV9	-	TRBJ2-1	CASSVGGDYNEQFF	TGTGCCAGCAGCGTAGGCGGGGACTACAATGAGCAGTTCTTC
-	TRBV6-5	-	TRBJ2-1	CASRSLLPSYNEQFF	TGTGCCAGCAGGTCACTACTCCCCTCCTACAATGAGCAGTTCTTC
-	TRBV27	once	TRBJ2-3	CASSPGRGKSTDTQYF	TGTGCCAGCAGCCCCGGCCGCGGGAAAAGCACAGATACGCAGTATTTT
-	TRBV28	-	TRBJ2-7	CASSDRTYEQYF	TGTGCCAGCAGCGACAGGACATACGAGCAGTACTTC
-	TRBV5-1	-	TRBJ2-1	CASSLGTGNNEQFF	TGCGCCAGCAGCTTAGGGACTGGAAACAATGAGCAGTTCTTC
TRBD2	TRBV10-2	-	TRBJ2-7	CASLGAGLRYEQYF	TGCGCCAGCTTGGGAGCGGGACTCCGCTACGAGCAGTACTTC
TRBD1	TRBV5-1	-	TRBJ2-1	CASSLTPGQGLSEQFF	TGCGCCAGCAGCCTAACCCCGGGACAGGGTCTTAGTGAGCAGTTCTTC
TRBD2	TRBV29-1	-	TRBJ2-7	CSVAGEEAYEQYF	TGCAGCGTAGCGGGGGAGGAGGCCTACGAGCAGTACTTC
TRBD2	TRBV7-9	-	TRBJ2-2	CASSPRLAETGELFF	TGTGCCAGCAGCCCCCGACTAGCGGAAACCGGGGAGCTGTTTTTT
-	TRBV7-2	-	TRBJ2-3	CASSYSRGSGTDTQYF	TGTGCCAGCAGCTATTCCCGGGGGAGTGGCACAGATACGCAGTATTTT
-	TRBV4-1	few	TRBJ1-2	CASSQPGDGYTF	TGCGCCAGCAGCCAACCCGGGGATGGCTACACCTTC
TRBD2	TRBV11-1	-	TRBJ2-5	CASSSVQLGLAGRETQYF	TGTGCCAGCAGCTCCGTACAATTGGGACTAGCGGGAAGAGAGACCCAGTACTTC
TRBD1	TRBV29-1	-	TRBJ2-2	CSVKTGTGRTGELFF	TGCAGCGTTAAAACCGGGACAGGGCGCACCGGGGAGCTGTTTTTT
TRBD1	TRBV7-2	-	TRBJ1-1	CASSSGGAVTEAFF	TGTGCCAGCTCTTCAGGGGGCGCGGTCACTGAAGCTTTCTTT